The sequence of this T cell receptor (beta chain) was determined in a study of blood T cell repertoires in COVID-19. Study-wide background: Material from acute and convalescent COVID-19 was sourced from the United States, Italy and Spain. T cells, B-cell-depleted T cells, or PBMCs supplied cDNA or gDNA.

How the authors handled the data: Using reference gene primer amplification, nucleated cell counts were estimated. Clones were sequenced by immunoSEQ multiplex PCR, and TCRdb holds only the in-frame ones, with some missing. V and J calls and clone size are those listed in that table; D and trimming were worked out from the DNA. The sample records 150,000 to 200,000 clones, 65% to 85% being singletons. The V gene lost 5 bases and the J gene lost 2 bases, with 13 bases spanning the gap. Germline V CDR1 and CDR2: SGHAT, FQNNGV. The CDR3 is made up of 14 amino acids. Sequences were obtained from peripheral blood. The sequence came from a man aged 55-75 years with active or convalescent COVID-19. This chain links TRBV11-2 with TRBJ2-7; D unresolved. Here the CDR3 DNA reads TGTGCCAGCAGCCTACTAACGTTCCCCTACGAGCAGTACTTC. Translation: CASSLLTFPYEQYF. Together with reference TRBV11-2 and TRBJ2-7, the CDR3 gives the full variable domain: EAGVAQSPRYKIIEKRQSVAFWCNPISGHATLYWYQQILGQGPKLLIQFQNNGVVDDSQLPKDRFSAERLKGVDSTLKIQPAKLEDSAVYLCASSLLTFPYEQYFGPGTRLTVT.